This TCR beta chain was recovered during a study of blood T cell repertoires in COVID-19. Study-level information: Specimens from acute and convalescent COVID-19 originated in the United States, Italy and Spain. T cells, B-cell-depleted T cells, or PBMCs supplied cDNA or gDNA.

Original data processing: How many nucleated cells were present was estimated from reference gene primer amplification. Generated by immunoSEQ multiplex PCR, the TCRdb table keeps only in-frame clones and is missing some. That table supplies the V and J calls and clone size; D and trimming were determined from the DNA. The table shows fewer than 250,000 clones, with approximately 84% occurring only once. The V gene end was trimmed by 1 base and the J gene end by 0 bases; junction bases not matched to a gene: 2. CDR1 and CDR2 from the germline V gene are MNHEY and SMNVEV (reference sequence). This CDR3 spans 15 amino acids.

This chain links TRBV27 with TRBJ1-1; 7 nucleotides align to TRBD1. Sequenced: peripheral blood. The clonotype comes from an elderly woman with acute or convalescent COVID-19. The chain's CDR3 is CASSLWGTVNTEAFF. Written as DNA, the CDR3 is TGTGCCAGCAGTTTATGGGGGACAGTGAACACTGAAGCTTTCTTT.